A single sample is the source of the 4 T cell receptor beta chains below, sequenced in a study of blood T cell repertoires in COVID-19. The table came from immunoSEQ multiplex PCR; TCRdb's copy has only in-frame clones and leaves some out. The sample gives a few hundred thousand clones, just over 85% of which show up once; about 10% is in the top ten. Sequenced material: PBMCs or T cells enriched from blood (not recorded which). Receptors originate from a woman aged 18-29 years who had recovered from COVID-19.

This clone was seen more than once but under ten times. The gene calls are TRBV11-3 and TRBJ2-1; 7 bases map to TRBD1. The V segment lost 4 bases and the J segment 2 bases; nucleotides outside the gene matches: 5. Germline loops: CDR1 SGHNT, CDR2 YENEEA. The CDR3 is 15 residues long. The CDR3 nucleotides read TGTGCCAGCAGCTCAACCGGGACAGCCTACAATGAGCAGTTCTTC. Translated, it gives CASSSTGTAYNEQFF.

This clone was detected a few times. This rearrangement joins TRBV19 to TRBJ1-5; 10 bases align to TRBD1. The CDR3 runs to 15 residues. Germline CDR1 and CDR2: LNHDA and SQIVND (reference sequence). V lost 4 bases to trimming and J lost 7 bases; unmatched junction nucleotides: 7. The CDR3 here is CASSTKDRGRQPQHF. The CDR3 bases are TGTGCCAGTAGTACCAAAGACAGGGGGCGGCAGCCCCAGCATTTT. The full variable domain, rest sourced from reference TRBV19 and TRBJ1-5, is DGGITQSPKYLFRKEGQNVTLSCEQNLNHDAMYWYRQDPGQGLRLIYYSQIVNDFQKGDIAEGYSVSREKKESFPLTVTSAQKNPTAFYLCASSTKDRGRQPQHFGDGTRLSIL.

The CDR3 DNA reads TGTGCCAGCGGCCCGGGGGGCTACGAGCAGTACTTC. Translation: CASGPGGYEQYF. J is TRBJ2-7 and V is TRBV9, with 7 bases identical to TRBD2. The CDR3 length is 12 residues. Trimming cost V 7 bases and J 3 bases; bases outside gene matches: 4. Germline lookup yields CDR1 SGDLS and CDR2 YYNGEE.

V gene TRBV7-8 combines with J gene TRBJ1-1, with D possibly TRBD1 on 5 matching bases. Germline CDR1 and CDR2: SGHVS and FQNEAQ. V lost 4 bases to trimming and J lost 5 bases, with 11 bases between them. This CDR3 is 13 amino acids long. The CDR3 region has the DNA TGTGCCAGCAGCTCCCAGGGAGGGACTGAAGCTTTCTTT. Residues: CASSSQGGTEAFF. Full variable domain (rest looked up from reference TRBV7-8 and TRBJ1-1): GAGVSQSPRYKVAKRGQDVALRCDPISGHVSLFWYQQALGQGPEFLTYFQNEAQLDKSGLPSDRFFAERPEGSVSTLKIQRTQQEDSAVYLCASSSQGGTEAFFGQGTRLTVV.